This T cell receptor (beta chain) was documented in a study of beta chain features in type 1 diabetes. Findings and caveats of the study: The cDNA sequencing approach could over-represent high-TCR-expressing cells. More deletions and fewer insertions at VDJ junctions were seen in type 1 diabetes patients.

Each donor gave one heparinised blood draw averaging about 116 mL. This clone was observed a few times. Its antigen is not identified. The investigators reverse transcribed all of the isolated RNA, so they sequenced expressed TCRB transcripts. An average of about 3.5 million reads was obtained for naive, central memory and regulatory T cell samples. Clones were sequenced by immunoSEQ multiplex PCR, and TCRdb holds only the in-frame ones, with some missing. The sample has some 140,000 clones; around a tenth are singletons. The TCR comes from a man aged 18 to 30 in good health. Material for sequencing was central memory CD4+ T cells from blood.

The CDR3 nucleotides are TGTGCCAGCAGTTCCCCGGGGTCTTCCTACGAGCAGTACTTC. Amino acid sequence: CASSSPGSSYEQYF. V gene TRBV27 combines with J gene TRBJ2-7; possible D gene TRBD2, 5 bases. The CDR3 runs to 14 residues. The V gene's germline CDR1 is MNHEY and CDR2 SMNVEV (reference sequence). With 4 bases removed from V and 1 base from J, the gap between germline ends came to 11 bases.